Following are 18 T cell receptor beta chains from one sample sequenced in a study of molecular identifiers for immune sequencing clone quantification. MiXCR was run by TCRdb on the PCR reads, yielding one entry per CDR3 protein. The repertoire holds approximately 500,000 distinct CDR3 sequences, with over 20% as singletons. The sample was naive CD8+ T cells from blood, with Jurkat cell RNA spiked in. Subset denoted: FACS-sorted CD8+CD4-CCR7+CD45RA+ naive T cells. The receptors were sampled from a human donor in good health. Some libraries in this study had Jurkat cell RNA spiked in.

This clonotype was observed a handful of times. The CDR3 reads CASSLGGTTTEQYF. Written as DNA, the CDR3 is TGTGCCAGCAGCTTAGGAGGCACGACTACCGAGCAGTACTTC. The rearrangement links TRBV7-6 to TRBJ2-7; D is perhaps TRBD2 (5 bases). Trimming removed 1 base at V and 6 bases at J, with 13 bases between. This CDR3 has 14 residues. Germline V gene lookup returns CDR1 SGHVS and CDR2 FNYEAQ.

CDR3: CSASEAGILGGRFF. The CDR3, as DNA: TGCAGTGCTAGTGAAGCGGGGATTCTTGGTGGGCGGTTCTTC. The chain combines TRBV20-1 with TRBJ2-1, with 7 bases lining up with TRBD2. Unmatched junction bases numbered 17, after V lost 3 bases and J lost 15 bases. The length of the CDR3 is 14 residues. Germline assignment: CDR1 DFQATT and CDR2 SNEGSKA (reference sequence).

The table lists this clonotype with a few counts. The chain combines TRBV30 with TRBJ1-1; D gene unclear. The CDR3 contains 11 residues. CDR1 is GTSNPN and CDR2 is SVGIG in the germline V gene (reference sequence). The germline V and J ends were trimmed by 5 bases and 8 bases, with 12 bases remaining between them. The CDR3 protein is CAWAGIPEAFF. CDR3 bases: TGTGCCTGGGCCGGGATTCCCGAAGCTTTCTTT.

The sample holds a few counts of this clonotype. This chain links TRBV11-2 with TRBJ2-3; TRBD2 agrees at 7 bases. J was trimmed by 4 bases and V by 5 bases; bases with no gene match: 12. This CDR3 is 16 amino acids long. Germline V gene data show CDR1 as SGHAT and CDR2 as FQNNGV. CDR3 loop: CASSGLGAGDPDTQYF. CDR3 nucleotide sequence: TGTGCCAGCAGCGGTCTTGGGGCGGGAGACCCAGATACGCAGTATTTT.

Note on this clonotype: A much larger clone sits a single nucleotide away, making a read error possible. The V call is TRBV6-4, the J call TRBJ2-3; possible D gene TRBD2, 7 bases. The CDR3 has 15 amino acids. V shed 3 bases and J shed 5 bases, with 15 bases lying between them. Germline V CDR1 and CDR2: MRHNA, SNTAGT. The DNA for the CDR3 is TGTGCCAGCAGTGATCGGGGGGCGGTTGTAGATACGCAGTATTTT. It specifies CASSDRGAVVDTQYF.

This clonotype showed up many times. This chain connects TRBV4-3 to TRBJ1-5; D is possibly TRBD1 (5 bases). This CDR3 is 16 amino acids long. V dropped 0 bases and J dropped 6 bases, with 15 bases sitting between them. The germline CDR1 and CDR2 sequences are LGHNA and YSLEER. The CDR3 region has the DNA TGCGCCAGCAGCCAAGAAAGCGGGGGTCCGCGTCAGCCCCAGCATTTT. It codes for CASSQESGGPRQPQHF.

This clonotype was counted many times. CDR3 nucleotides: TGCAGTGCTAGAATCCGGGGGAGCTACGAGCAGTACTTC. As protein: CSARIRGSYEQYF. The chain combines TRBV20-1 with TRBJ2-7; TRBD2 might be the D (6 bases). Germline CDR1 and CDR2: DFQATT and SNEGSKA (reference sequence). The CDR3 sequence is 13 residues long. Trimming took off 2 bases at V and 3 bases at J, with 11 bases between the two ends.

This clonotype was observed a few times. The rearrangement joins TRBV2 to TRBJ2-5; D unresolved. V lost 0 bases, J lost 5 bases, and 13 bases lay in between. The CDR3 covers 15 residues. From germline, CDR1 is SNHLY and CDR2 FYNNEI. As DNA, the CDR3 is TGTGCCAGCAGTGAAGCGCTTCTGGGTTTTGAGACCCAGTACTTC. This translates into CASSEALLGFETQYF.

V gene TRBV20-1 combines with J gene TRBJ1-6; D gene uncertain. Germline loops: CDR1 DFQATT, CDR2 SNEGSKA (reference sequence). V was cut by 3 bases and J by 0 bases, with 6 bases left in between. The CDR3 is 14 amino acids. The DNA of the CDR3 is TGCAGTGCTAGTTCTAGCTCCTATAATTCACCCCTCCACTTT. This codes for CSASSSSYNSPLHF.

This chain joins TRBV5-1 and TRBJ2-7, with a tentative D call TRBD1 (5 bases). V lost 5 bases, J lost 1 base, and 13 bases lay in between. The CDR3 runs 14 residues. Germline CDR1 SGHRS, CDR2 YFSETQ. CDR3 loop: CASRQDRASYEQYF. The CDR3, as DNA: TGCGCCAGCAGACAGGATCGAGCTTCCTACGAGCAGTACTTC.

This clonotype was seen repeatedly, ten times or more. The DNA of the CDR3 is TGTGCCAGCAGTTTTAGTCTTTTGGAGACCCAGTACTTC. This sequence encodes CASSFSLLETQYF. This chain connects TRBV28 to TRBJ2-5; D unclear. From germline, CDR1 is MDHEN and CDR2 SYDVKM. Trimming stripped 3 bases from V and 5 bases from J, with 10 bases between. The CDR3 runs to 13 residues.

Ten or more counts support this clonotype. The chain has TRBV7-6 and TRBJ2-5; D may be TRBD1 or TRBD2 (5 bases each). V was pared by 1 base and J by 5 bases, with 17 bases between. CDR3 length equals 16 residues. Germline loops: CDR1 SGHVS, CDR2 FNYEAQ. CDR3 sequence: CASSLVGDGGRETQYF. The CDR3 bases are TGTGCCAGCAGCTTAGTCGGGGACGGAGGCCGGGAGACCCAGTACTTC.

With regard to this clonotype: Since a much larger clone is just one base distant, this may be a read error. The chain combines TRBV6-5 with TRBJ2-3; 7 bases fit TRBD1. CDR1 MNHEY and CDR2 SVGAGI come from the germline V gene. V shed 11 bases, J shed 5 bases, and the junction held 10 bases outside the gene matches. The CDR3 length is 13 residues. The CDR3 nucleotides read TGTGCCGGCCGAACAGGGGTGTTAGATACGCAGTATTTT. It codes for CAGRTGVLDTQYF.

The rearrangement links TRBV5-4 to TRBJ2-3, with D perhaps being TRBD1 or TRBD2 (6 bases each). Per germline, CDR1 SGHNT and CDR2 YYREEE (reference sequence). With 4 bases removed from V and 1 base from J, the gap between germline ends came to 19 bases. The CDR3 is 17 residues long. CDR3 protein: CASSRGPGDWGTDTQYF. In DNA form, the CDR3 reads TGTGCCAGCAGCCGCGGACCAGGGGACTGGGGCACAGATACGCAGTATTTT. The variable domain in full, completed from reference TRBV5-4 and TRBJ2-3, reads ETGVTQSPTHLIKTRGQQVTLRCSSQSGHNTVSWYQQALGQGPQFIFQYYREEENGRGNFPPRFSGLQFPNYSSELNVNALELDDSALYLCASSRGPGDWGTDTQYFGPGTRLTVL.

The table lists this clonotype with many counts. The chain has TRBV7-2 and TRBJ2-3; the match to TRBD2 covers 8 bases. Germline CDR1 is SGHTA and CDR2 is FQGNSA. V was pared by 6 bases and J by 4 bases, with 9 bases of the junction left unmatched. This CDR3 is built from 15 residues. CDR3: CASRLTSGSSDTQYF. For the CDR3, the DNA is TGTGCCAGCAGATTAACGAGCGGGAGCTCAGATACGCAGTATTTT.

CDR3 nucleotides: TGTGCCAGCAGTTGGGCGGGAGGGGTCGCTCAGCCCCAGCATTTT. Protein sequence: CASSWAGGVAQPQHF. The genes are TRBV5-6 and TRBJ1-5; a weak D match, TRBD1 (5 bases). This CDR3 comprises 15 residues. Looked up from germline, CDR1 is SGHDT and CDR2 is YYEEEE. V was clipped by 5 bases and J by 6 bases, with 18 bases between them.

A word on this clonotype: An end of the junction differs from the germline gene, which may be a read error. The chain joins TRBV28 to TRBJ1-1; TRBD1 aligns across 9 bases. CDR3 length: 14 residues. Germline CDR1 MDHEN, CDR2 SYDVKM. CDR3 DNA sequence: TGTGCCAGCACCCTACAGGGGGCGAACACTAAAGCTTTCTTT. Protein sequence: CASTLQGANTKAFF.

This chain joins TRBV29-1 and TRBJ2-7, with D possibly matching TRBD1 (6 bases). Trimming left V 7 bases short and J 3 bases short, with 19 bases between. The V gene's germline CDR1 is SQVTM and CDR2 ANQGSEA. The CDR3 length is 14 residues. The CDR3 region is CSAAQRGRGYEQYF. CDR3 in DNA: TGCAGCGCAGCTCAACGAGGCAGGGGCTACGAGCAGTACTTC.